Sequencing of this T cell receptor (beta chain) was carried out in a study of blood T cell repertoires in COVID-19 (dated by TCRdb to 2020 to 2021). The study in broad terms: Samples covering the acute and convalescent phases of COVID-19 were provided by collaborators in the United States, Italy and Spain. The material from the prospective study consisted of cDNA or gDNA derived from T cells, B-cell-depleted T cells, or PBMCs. HLA class I and class II types, where available, came from metadata supplied by the sample provider rather than from assay-based typing. The repertoires were made available in a free public database intended to serve as a resource for research on the immune response to SARS-CoV-2. The sample metadata nearly always contained a de-identified subject ID, COVID-19 status, age in years and sex. The dataset comprised deeply sampled blood TCRbeta repertoires from subjects exposed to, actively infected with, or recovered from COVID-19. The samples were drawn from two sources: the first 160 participants of the ongoing ImmuneRACE study, and over 1,000 subjects contributed by 6 global collaborators. Broader findings and caveats from the paper: Clinical and demographic metadata were provided uncurated, with the amount varying by source and participant.

TCRbeta CDR3 regions were amplified from genomic DNA by means of the immunoSEQ Assay, a bias-controlled multiplex PCR. The original methods were these. Nucleated cell counts per sample were estimated from amplification of reference gene primers within the assay. To quantify the absolute abundance of each unique TCRbeta CDR3 rearrangement, sequence reads were collapsed and filtered. For each sample, productive Simpson clonality was calculated by taking the square root of Simpson's diversity index across productive rearrangements. Not all clones reach the TCRdb copy of this immuneACCESS table, which keeps in-frame sequences only. Checked studies attribute under half of the gap to unresolved V genes and leave the rest unexplained. The V and J calls and clone size come from that table; D and trimming were worked out from the DNA. The sample data list 180,000 or so clones, and approximately 88% of these were observed just once. Clones ranked in the top ten supply 7% of the sample.

CDR3 length: 14 amino acids, cysteine to phenylalanine. Kept here is only the CDR3 DNA, which spans 42 bases and is read in frame from base 1. In the germline V gene, CDR1 corresponds to SGHRS and CDR2 to YFSETQ. Trimming accounts for 4 bases at V and 8 bases at J, while the number of junction bases matched to no gene is 4. One collaborating source in Seattle enrolled patients during active infection and followed them longitudinally through the course of disease. Each collaborating institution followed its own protocols to collect whole blood in K2EDTA tubes. Collaborator samples were shipped for TCRbeta analysis as frozen whole blood, isolated PBMCs, or DNA extracted from either sample type. A note on this clone: What this receptor recognizes is not known. Base-call qualities are not available, and no considerably larger clone is one nucleotide away.

Sequencing input: peripheral blood. The TCR sequence derives from a woman aged 40 to 50 with COVID-19, enrolled during active disease. The chain was built from TRBV5-1 and TRBJ1-5; 12 of the junction bases match TRBD1. The CDR3 loop reads CASSPGTGGEPQHF. The DNA sequence is TGCGCCAGCAGCCCCGGGACAGGGGGCGAGCCCCAGCATTTT.